This T cell receptor (beta chain) comes out of a study of T cell therapy after organ transplantation. Looking at the study overall: Therapy products were autologous CMV-specific T cells, peptide-expanded for roughly two weeks.

Specified time point: 4-8 weeks after completion of therapy. Only in-frame clones appear in the TCRdb table, and some are missing; sequencing was by immunoSEQ multiplex PCR. The sample lists about 3,400 clones; roughly 69% were seen once. Points from the study as a whole: Minimal repertoire change after therapy followed marked pretherapy expansions in nonresponders.

As concerns this clone: Its antigen is unidentified.

CDR1 is SNHLY and CDR2 is FYNNEI in the germline V gene. V lost 8 bases, J lost 2 bases, and 12 bases lay in between. The CDR3 length is 13 residues. The receptor's source is a human patient who had received a solid organ transplant and had CMV disease. Some of the T cells might come from the graft donor. The chain couples TRBV2 to TRBJ2-5; D is possibly TRBD2 (5 bases). Sequencing was performed on CD8+ T cells from blood, taken after autologous CMV-specific T cell therapy. The CDR3 coding sequence is TGTGCCAGCTGGGAGCAGCCGCAAGAGACCCAGTACTTC. As protein: CASWEQPQETQYF.